Below, 30 T cell receptor beta chains from the same sample are listed, as sequenced in a study of blood T cells in healthy people across ages (dated by TCRdb to about 2015). Libraries were prepared through 5' RACE. Sequencing was carried out with an Illumina HiSeq 2500. A second PCR of roughly 6 to 11 cycles was run with a J-beta primer mix and a sample-barcoded 5' primer. TCRdb trimmed public reads at Q25 via fastp, called clones via MiXCR and kept in-frame beta chains. A single entry per CDR3 protein holds the most common genes and DNA from its merged rows. The sample table lists some 1.4 million distinct CDR3 sequences, around 42% of them with a count of one. The ten most abundant clones make up 7.9% of the sample. Sequencing used blood. The receptors shown here come from a woman aged 18 to 35 in good health.

Comments on this clonotype: Since a much larger clone is just one base distant, this may be a read error. The chain joins TRBV29-1 to TRBJ2-5; TRBD2 aligns across 9 bases. CDR3 length equals 15 residues. Trimming removed 6 bases from V and 11 bases from J; junction bases left unmatched: 19. The germline CDR1 and CDR2 sequences are SQVTM and ANQGSEA. CDR3 nucleotide sequence: TGCAGCGTGCCTTTAGCGGGAGCTTCCTACAATGAGCAGTACTTC. Its translation is CSVPLAGASYNEQYF.

This sequence joins TRBV5-1 and TRBJ2-7; a possible D gene is TRBD1 (7 bases). Germline CDR1 SGHRS, CDR2 YFSETQ. The CDR3 has 15 residues. Trimming shortened V by 6 bases and J by 1 base, and 17 bases separated the two germline ends. The CDR3 DNA sequence: TGCGCCAGCACGGGACTCGGGACAGATTCCTACGAGCAGTACTTC. Encoded protein: CASTGLGTDSYEQYF.

CDR3 amino acids: CASSTLGLGPQGAEAFF. The DNA for the CDR3 is TGTGCCAGCAGCACCCTGGGATTGGGCCCCCAGGGGGCTGAAGCTTTCTTT. The gene calls are TRBV25-1 and TRBJ1-1; TRBD1 aligns across 7 bases. The CDR3 covers 17 residues. The V gene's germline CDR1 is MGHDK and CDR2 SYGVNS. The trim removed 6 bases at V and 6 bases at J, leaving 19 bases unmatched.

This clonotype was observed a handful of times. V is TRBV20-1 and J is TRBJ2-7; D may be TRBD2 (6 bases). Germline values: CDR1 DFQATT, CDR2 SNEGSKA (reference sequence). The CDR3 spans 14 residues. Trimming shortened V by 3 bases and J by 3 bases, and 15 bases separated the two germline ends. DNA for the CDR3: TGCAGTGCTAGTATCCCGGTAGCGGACTACGAGCAGTACTTC. This encodes CSASIPVADYEQYF.

This clonotype has a handful of counts. The chain uses TRBV20-1 and TRBJ1-2; tentative D call: TRBD1 (5 bases). Trimming pared 6 bases from V and 4 bases from J, leaving 18 bases between. This CDR3 is 14 amino acids long. Germline V lookup: CDR1 DFQATT, CDR2 SNEGSKA (reference sequence). CDR3 protein: CSAIGDYRGYGYTF. CDR3 DNA: TGCAGTGCCATAGGGGACTACCGGGGCTATGGCTACACCTTC.

This clonotype has a handful of counts. The chain couples TRBV6-5 to TRBJ2-5; D ambiguous. The CDR3 spans 15 residues. The germline V and J ends were trimmed by 6 bases and 0 bases, with 14 bases remaining between them. CDR1 and CDR2 (germline): MNHEY, SVGAGI. In DNA form, the CDR3 reads TGTGCCAGCAGCCAGGACCCATCTTACCAAGAGACCCAGTACTTC. Translated, it gives CASSQDPSYQETQYF.

The gene calls are TRBV20-1 and TRBJ2-3; D is perhaps TRBD1 or TRBD2 (6 bases each). Trimming left V 8 bases short and J 6 bases short, with 18 bases between. CDR3 length equals 13 residues. From germline, CDR1 is DFQATT and CDR2 SNEGSKA (reference sequence). The CDR3 loop is CSPTRPGADTQYF. The CDR3 DNA reads TGCAGTCCTACCCGACCGGGGGCCGATACGCAGTATTTT.

J is TRBJ2-7 and V is TRBV20-1, with 7 bases fitting TRBD2. The DNA end is a closer match to TRBJ2-5, so the J assignment may be wrong. CDR1 is DFQATT, CDR2 SNEGSKA, per germline (reference sequence). The CDR3 extends over 15 amino acids. The CDR3 sequence: CSARDPRLALETQYF. CDR3 nucleotide sequence: TGCAGTGCTAGAGATCCACGACTAGCTTTGGAGACCCAGTACTTC.

The J gene is TRBJ1-4, the V gene TRBV29-1; D is undetermined. The CDR3 has 13 residues. V lost 4 bases and J lost 5, with 11 bases in between. CDR1 and CDR2 (germline): SQVTM, ANQGSEA. Written as DNA, the CDR3 is TGCAGCGTTGGGAACAAGATCAATGAAAAACTGTTTTTT. As protein: CSVGNKINEKLFF.

This chain links TRBV10-3 with TRBJ2-1, with TRBD2 identical over 12 bases. The germline gives CDR1 ENHRY, CDR2 SYGVKD. The trim removed 0 bases at V and 4 bases at J, leaving 4 bases unmatched. The CDR3 contains 17 residues. The CDR3 bases are TGTGCCATCAGTGAGTCGCCGACTAGCGGGAGTTACAATGAGCAGTTCTTC. Residues: CAISESPTSGSYNEQFF.

The table lists this clonotype with many counts. The V and J genes are TRBV4-1 and TRBJ1-2; TRBD1 might be the D (5 bases). The V gene lost 2 bases and the J gene lost 2 bases, with 9 bases spanning the gap. Germline assignment: CDR1 MGHRA and CDR2 YSYEKL. This CDR3 is built from 14 residues. The CDR3 loop is CASSQTGGNYGYTF. CDR3 DNA: TGCGCCAGCAGCCAAACCGGGGGGAACTATGGCTACACCTTC.

This clonotype came up many times. J is TRBJ1-1 and V is TRBV7-9; 11 bases align to TRBD1. Germline-derived CDR1 and CDR2 are SEHNR and FQNEAQ (reference sequence). V lost 5 bases, J lost 4 bases, and 3 bases stayed unmatched. The CDR3 totals 14 residues. CDR3 amino acids: CASSGQGASTEAFF. The CDR3 DNA follows: TGTGCCAGCAGCGGACAGGGGGCCAGCACTGAAGCTTTCTTT.

A single count supports this clonotype. This rearrangement joins TRBV20-1 to TRBJ2-7; D is possibly TRBD1 (6 bases). The V and J ends lost 6 bases and 0 bases respectively, with 18 bases between them. The CDR3 loop spans 15 amino acids. CDR1 is DFQATT, CDR2 SNEGSKA, per germline (reference sequence). CDR3 in amino acids: CSALMDSRSSYEQYF. In DNA, the CDR3 is TGCAGTGCCCTTATGGACAGTCGAAGCTCCTACGAGCAGTACTTC.

V and J are TRBV15 and TRBJ2-3; TRBD2 matches 9 bases. The junction had 7 bases not matched to a gene; V was cut back by 0 bases and J by 3 bases. Germline V gene sequence: CDR1 LNHNV, CDR2 YYDKDF (reference sequence). This CDR3 is 17 amino acids long. This CDR3 is CATSRDGGTSPTDTQYF. CDR3 sequence (DNA): TGTGCCACCAGCAGAGACGGGGGGACTAGCCCAACAGATACGCAGTATTTT.

This clonotype has only a few counts. The chain has TRBV12-3 or TRBV12-4 and TRBJ2-3; tentative D call: TRBD2 (6 bases). CDR3 length equals 16 residues. The V and J ends lost 1 base and 0 bases respectively, with 11 bases between them. The CDR3 loop is CASSLVRAGSTDTQYF. Written as DNA, the CDR3 is TGTGCCAGCAGTTTAGTCCGGGCGGGGAGCACAGATACGCAGTATTTT.

This clonotype was seen a handful of times. The chain has TRBV27 and TRBJ1-1; unclear D gene. The V and J ends lost 3 bases and 0 bases respectively, with 11 bases between them. This CDR3 has 15 amino acids. Germline loops: CDR1 MNHEY, CDR2 SMNVEV (reference sequence). The CDR3 is CASSLVAAVNTEAFF. The DNA for the CDR3 is TGTGCCAGCAGTTTGGTCGCGGCGGTGAACACTGAAGCTTTCTTT.

J is TRBJ1-1 and V is TRBV5-1; no firm D call. CDR3 length: 14 amino acids. In germline, CDR1 is SGHRS, CDR2 YFSETQ. Trimming took off 0 bases at V and 0 bases at J, with 6 bases between the two ends. CDR3 in DNA: TGCGCCAGCAGCTTGGTCCTTTTGAACACTGAAGCTTTCTTT. Amino acid sequence: CASSLVLLNTEAFF.

J is TRBJ2-3 and V is TRBV20-1; 9 nucleotides agree with TRBD1. Looked up from germline, CDR1 is DFQATT and CDR2 is SNEGSKA (reference sequence). This CDR3 has 13 amino acids. Trimming cost V 5 bases and J 11 bases; bases outside gene matches: 11. The CDR3 coding sequence is TGCAGTGCTCCGGGACAGGGCAATTCCGGGCAGTATTTT. It translates to CSAPGQGNSGQYF.

This clonotype has just a few counts. The rearrangement links TRBV18 to TRBJ2-1, with 7 bases that match TRBD2. The junction had 11 bases not matched to a gene; V was cut back by 3 bases and J by 6 bases. CDR1 is KGHSH, CDR2 LQKENI, per germline. This CDR3 is built from 16 residues. CDR3 residues: CASSPLGRELFNEQFF. CDR3 DNA sequence: TGTGCCAGCTCACCGCTGGGGAGGGAGTTATTCAATGAGCAGTTCTTC.

This clonotype was recorded a few times. This sequence joins TRBV7-2 and TRBJ2-3; D is unresolved. CDR1 and CDR2 from the germline V gene are SGHTA and FQGNSA. CDR3 length: 14 amino acids. The ends were cut back, 1 base at V and 4 bases at J, with 9 bases in the middle. CDR3 loop: CASSLVSGSDTQYF. DNA of the CDR3: TGTGCCAGCAGCTTAGTGTCAGGATCAGATACGCAGTATTTT.

This chain uses TRBV5-1 with TRBJ2-1; tentatively, D is TRBD2 (5 bases). This CDR3 is 14 amino acids long. Germline assignment: CDR1 SGHRS and CDR2 YFSETQ. V shed 4 bases and J shed 7 bases, with 15 bases lying between them. The CDR3, as DNA: TGCGCCAGCAGCGCCGGCGGGCCCCCTAATGAGCAGTTCTTC. It specifies CASSAGGPPNEQFF.

This clonotype was detected only a few times. This chain connects TRBV28 to TRBJ1-2; D gene unclear. Germline V gives CDR1 MDHEN, CDR2 SYDVKM. V was trimmed by 9 bases and J by 8 bases, leaving 19 bases between them. The length of the CDR3 is 13 residues. This chain's CDR3 is CASRKPSSGGYTF. The DNA of the CDR3 is TGTGCCAGTAGGAAGCCCTCGTCGGGGGGCTACACCTTC.

This clonotype was seen a single time. This chain connects TRBV6-5 to TRBJ2-1; 11 nucleotides align to TRBD2. The CDR3 has 15 residues. With V trimmed by 6 bases and J by 13 bases, 14 bases remained unmatched. Germline CDR1 and CDR2: MNHEY and SVGAGI. The CDR3: CASSNSGRAQETQFF. In nucleotides, the CDR3 is TGTGCCAGCAGCAATAGCGGGAGGGCCCAAGAGACCCAGTTCTTC.

As concerns this clonotype: One junction end disagrees with the germline gene, perhaps due to a read error. This chain joins TRBV24-1 and TRBJ2-1, with a tentative D call TRBD2 (5 bases). Germline V gene lookup returns CDR1 KGHDR and CDR2 SFDVKD. This CDR3 contains 17 residues. Here the CDR3 DNA reads TGTGCCACCAGTGAACGCGGTAGTGGGAGCGCCGACAATGGGCAGTTCTTC. Its translation is CATSERGSGSADNGQFF.

This clonotype was counted between two and nine times. V gene TRBV2 combines with J gene TRBJ2-1; D uncertain. CDR1 SNHLY and CDR2 FYNNEI come from the germline V gene. V lost 0 bases and J lost 4, with 10 bases in between. The CDR3 has 15 amino acids. CDR3 bases: TGTGCCAGCAGTGAAGCCCTGGCGAAATACAATGAGCAGTTCTTC. Protein sequence: CASSEALAKYNEQFF. Complete variable domain (other parts from reference TRBV2 and TRBJ2-1): EPEVTQTPSHQVTQMGQEVILRCVPISNHLYFYWYRQILGQKVEFLVSFYNNEISEKSEIFDDQFSVERPDGSNFTLKIRSTKLEDSAMYFCASSEALAKYNEQFFGPGTRLTVL.

This clonotype has a handful of counts. The chain couples TRBV5-1 to TRBJ2-3; 7 nucleotides align to TRBD2. Unmatched junction bases numbered 14, after V lost 1 base and J lost 3 bases. CDR3 length: 18 residues. CDR1 SGHRS and CDR2 YFSETQ come from the germline V gene. DNA of the CDR3: TGCGCCAGCAGCTTGACAAATCCAGGACCCGGGAGGACAGATACGCAGTATTTT. It is translated as CASSLTNPGPGRTDTQYF. Together with reference TRBV5-1 and TRBJ2-3, the CDR3 gives the full variable domain: KAGVTQTPRYLIKTRGQQVTLSCSPISGHRSVSWYQQTPGQGLQFLFEYFSETQRNKGNFPGRFSGRQFSNSRSEMNVSTLELGDSALYLCASSLTNPGPGRTDTQYFGPGTRLTVL.

The chain combines TRBV7-2 with TRBJ1-6, with D possibly matching TRBD1 (5 bases). The CDR3 length is 14 residues. Germline CDR1 SGHTA, CDR2 FQGNSA. Deletions cut 4 bases from V and 7 bases from J, with 11 bases between. CDR3 sequence: CASSSTGSNSPLHF. In DNA form, the CDR3 reads TGTGCCAGCAGCTCCACAGGTTCAAATTCACCCCTCCACTTT.

The chain uses TRBV2 and TRBJ1-2, with 8 positions matching TRBD1. Trimming took 5 bases from V and 3 from J; bases not matched to a gene: 14. Germline lookup yields CDR1 SNHLY and CDR2 FYNNEI. This CDR3 contains 17 residues. The CDR3 sequence: CASSFPGQVNGDYGYTF. CDR3 DNA sequence: TGTGCCAGCAGTTTTCCGGGACAGGTGAACGGGGACTATGGCTACACCTTC.

The rearrangement uses TRBV20-1 and TRBJ2-7; D uncertain. Germline V CDR1 and CDR2: DFQATT, SNEGSKA (reference sequence). Deletions cut 5 bases from V and 2 bases from J, with 13 bases between. The CDR3 is 13 amino acids. The CDR3 here is CSASPPFAYEQYF. In DNA, the CDR3 is TGCAGTGCTTCCCCTCCCTTCGCCTACGAGCAGTACTTC.

The chain recombines TRBV6-5 with TRBJ2-7; 8 bases fit TRBD2. Germline V CDR1 and CDR2: MNHEY, SVGAGI. The CDR3 consists of 14 residues. Trimming removed 5 bases from V and 2 bases from J; junction bases left unmatched: 5. DNA for the CDR3: TGTGCCAGCAGTCCCGGGAGGGACGCCTACGAGCAGTACTTC. This encodes CASSPGRDAYEQYF.